This paragraph reports one TCR beta chain. The data belong to a study of cytomegalovirus exposure and HLA in healthy donors. Primers: 60 Vbeta forward and 13 Jbeta reverse. Clones were read by immunoSEQ multiplex PCR, and TCRdb kept only the in-frame ones, dropping some. The table has over 150,000 clones, over 65% seen once. The source material was PBMCs. The source is a young woman in good health and CMV-seropositive.

As DNA, the CDR3 is TGTGCCAGCAGCTCACTAGCGGGCTCCTACGAGCAGTACTTC. Its protein product is CASSSLAGSYEQYF. This chain uses TRBV11-3 with TRBJ2-7; 9 bases align to TRBD2. CDR1 is SGHNT and CDR2 is YENEEA in the germline V gene. CDR3 size: 14 residues. J was trimmed by 0 bases and V by 4 bases; bases with no gene match: 1.